This T cell receptor (beta chain) was retrieved from a study of blood T cell repertoires in COVID-19. Turning to the study itself: The samples span acute and convalescent COVID-19 from the United States, Italy and Spain. T cells, B-cell-depleted T cells, or PBMCs provided the cDNA or gDNA that served as material.

CDR3 length equals 15 residues. Looked up from germline, CDR1 is SNHLY and CDR2 is FYNNEI. V trimming: 7 bases; J trimming: 4 bases; junction bases outside the gene matches: 7. As handled by the study authors: Reference gene primer amplification in the assay estimated nucleated cell counts. The method was immunoSEQ multiplex PCR; TCRdb's version includes in-frame clones alone and lacks a portion of them. V, J and clone size derive from that table, while D and trimming were established from the DNA sequence. The table has 180,000 or so clones, 85% to 90% seen once. The chain carries TRBV2 and TRBJ2-2; 9 positions agree with TRBD2. Specimen: peripheral blood. The source is a man in his late teens or twenties with acute or convalescent COVID-19. DNA of the CDR3: TGTGCCAGCACCACGACTAGCGGATTCACCGGGGAGCTGTTTTTT. Protein product: CASTTTSGFTGELFF.